These 4 T cell receptor beta chains were all obtained from the same sample, sequenced in a study of T cells after yellow fever vaccination. TCRdb redid the calling of the 5' RACE reads with MiXCR, one entry per CDR3 protein. The repertoire has 100,000 to 150,000 distinct CDR3 sequences, roughly 8.2% of them found once; the top ten carry approximately 39%. Sequenced material: CD8+ T cells sorted from PBMCs, taken on the day of the yellow fever booster vaccination. Receptor source: a man between 18 and 29 years old who received the YFV17D yellow fever vaccine.

This clonotype was picked up many times. This chain links TRBV5-1 with TRBJ1-5; D is unresolved. This CDR3 comprises 15 residues. V was pared by 4 bases and J by 3 bases, with 14 bases between. CDR1 is SGHRS, CDR2 YFSETQ, per germline. CDR3 protein: CASSITGSFNQPQHF. In nucleotides, the CDR3 is TGCGCCAGCAGCATTACCGGGTCTTTCAATCAGCCCCAGCATTTT.

This clonotype was recorded at least ten times. V and J are TRBV7-2 and TRBJ1-2, with D perhaps TRBD1 (6 bases). This CDR3 has 16 residues. Germline CDR1 is SGHTA and CDR2 is FQGNSA. With 4 bases removed from V and 3 bases from J, the gap between germline ends came to 18 bases. CDR3 residues: CASSSRRGWAHYGYTF. CDR3 in DNA: TGTGCCAGCAGCTCCCGCAGGGGCTGGGCGCACTATGGCTACACCTTC.

The chain couples TRBV12-5 to TRBJ2-1; D perhaps matches TRBD2 (7 bases). Germline V gives CDR1 LGHNT, CDR2 FRNRAP. This CDR3 has 12 amino acids. V was pared by 5 bases and J by 8 bases, with 10 bases between. CDR3 sequence (DNA): TGTGCTAGTGGTCACGGGGGGCATGAGCAGTTCTTC. Protein: CASGHGGHEQFF.

The chain recombines TRBV6-5 with TRBJ2-5, with 8 nucleotides matching TRBD2. Germline lookup yields CDR1 MNHEY and CDR2 SVGAGI. V shed 2 bases, J shed 0 bases, and the junction held 8 bases outside the gene matches. The CDR3 runs 17 residues. CDR3 coding DNA: TGTGCCAGCAGTTACGGTGGAGCGGGAGCATACCAAGAGACCCAGTACTTC. Amino acids: CASSYGGAGAYQETQYF.